This T cell receptor beta chain was profiled in a study of T cell changes during pregnancy in multiple sclerosis. Germline values: CDR1 SGHKS, CDR2 YYEKEE (reference sequence). The ends were cut back, 2 bases at V and 4 bases at J, with 7 bases in the middle. This CDR3 has 13 residues. Using immunoSEQ multiplex PCR, the repertoire was profiled, and TCRdb retains in-frame clones only, with some absent. The table lists tens of thousands of clones, roughly 92% of them singletons. This rearrangement joins TRBV5-5 to TRBJ1-3; D gene unclear. Sequencing was performed on peripheral blood, taken in the second trimester of pregnancy. This TCR came from a female donor in good health, enrolled as a control in a pregnancy study. CDR3 sequence reads: CASSFPEGNTIYF. The CDR3 DNA is TGTGCCAGCAGCTTCCCAGAAGGAAACACCATATATTTT.